This paragraph reports one T cell receptor (beta chain). Germline values: CDR1 SNHLY, CDR2 FYNNEI. V shed 6 bases and J 4 bases; nucleotides not matched to a gene: 15. This CDR3 has 17 amino acids. Profiling relied on immunoSEQ multiplex PCR, and the TCRdb table lists in-frame clones only, not all of them. The data contain about 51,000 clones, 93% of them singletons. This sample is part of a study of T cell changes during pregnancy in multiple sclerosis. The V gene is TRBV2, the J gene TRBJ2-1, with TRBD2 matching 7 bases. This specimen consisted of peripheral blood, obtained in the second trimester of pregnancy. The sequence was obtained from a female donor with multiple sclerosis, enrolled in a pregnancy study. The CDR3 bases are TGTGCCAGCAGGCGCGGGCTCGGGGGAGGGCGGTACAATGAGCAGTTCTTC. It encodes CASRRGLGGGRYNEQFF.